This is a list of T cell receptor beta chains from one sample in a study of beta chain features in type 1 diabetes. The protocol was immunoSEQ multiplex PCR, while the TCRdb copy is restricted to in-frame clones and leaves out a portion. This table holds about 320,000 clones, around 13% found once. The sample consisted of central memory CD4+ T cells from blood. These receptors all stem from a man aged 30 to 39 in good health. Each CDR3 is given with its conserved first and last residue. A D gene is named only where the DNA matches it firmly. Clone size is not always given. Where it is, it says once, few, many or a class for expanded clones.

DNA: TGTGCCAGCCGACAGGGGCAGAACACCGGGGAGCTGTTTTTT
CDR3: CASRQGQNTGELFF
J: TRBJ2-2
size: few
D: TRBD1
V: TRBV2

DNA: TGTGCCAGCAGCAACGTGAAGGCCAAAAACATTCAGTACTTC
CDR3: CASSNVKAKNIQYF
J: TRBJ2-4
size: -
D: -
V: TRBV13

DNA: TGTGCCAGCAGGGGGGTGCAGGGGAGGGGTCAGCCCCAGCATTTT
CDR3: CASRGVQGRGQPQHF
J: TRBJ1-5
size: once
D: -
V: TRBV2

DNA: TGTGCCATCAGCTCAGGGGGCATCTACGAGCAGTACTTC
CDR3: CAISSGGIYEQYF
J: TRBJ2-7
size: few
D: TRBD1
V: TRBV10-3

DNA: TGTGCTAGTGGTCTCGACAGGGGAAGGGAAAAACTGTTTTTT
CDR3: CASGLDRGREKLFF
J: TRBJ1-4
size: -
D: TRBD1
V: TRBV12-5

DNA: TGCGCCAGCAGCTTGGAGGGCAGGGCCTTCGGAGCAGAAGCTTTCTTT
CDR3: CASSLEGRAFGAEAFF
J: TRBJ1-1
size: -
D: -
V: TRBV5-1

DNA: TGTGCCAGCAGCACAAGGCCAGGACTAGCGGTACAGTACAATGAGCAGTTCTTC
CDR3: CASSTRPGLAVQYNEQFF
J: TRBJ2-1
size: -
D: -
V: TRBV21-1

DNA: TGCGCCAGCAGCCCGACAGGGGGCGAAGGCAACATTCAGTACTTC
CDR3: CASSPTGGEGNIQYF
J: TRBJ2-4
size: -
D: TRBD1
V: TRBV4-1

DNA: TGTGCCAGCAGTGAGTCCCCGGTGGGTTCACCCCTCCACTTT
CDR3: CASSESPVGSPLHF
J: TRBJ1-6
size: many
D: -
V: TRBV2

DNA: TGTGCCAGCAGTGGTACTGATGGGGCTTACACTGAAGCTTTCTTT
CDR3: CASSGTDGAYTEAFF
J: TRBJ1-1
size: -
D: -
V: TRBV6-1

DNA: TGTGCCAGCAGCCTAACTAGCGGGAGAACAGATACGCAGTATTTT
CDR3: CASSLTSGRTDTQYF
J: TRBJ2-3
size: -
D: TRBD2
V: TRBV7-2

DNA: TGCGCCAGCAGCCAAGCTACTACAGGGAAAGGTGAAAAACTGTTTTTT
CDR3: CASSQATTGKGEKLFF
J: TRBJ1-4
size: few
D: -
V: TRBV4-3

DNA: TGTGCCAGCGCTTCCGGGACTAGCTCTTACAATGAGCAGTTCTTC
CDR3: CASASGTSSYNEQFF
J: TRBJ2-1
size: -
D: TRBD2
V: TRBV2

DNA: TGTGCCTGGAGGGTAAACTATGGCTACACCTTC
CDR3: CAWRVNYGYTF
J: TRBJ1-2
size: many
D: -
V: TRBV30

DNA: TGTGCCAGCAGCCCGGATGCCAATCAGCCCCAGCATTTT
CDR3: CASSPDANQPQHF
J: TRBJ1-5
size: -
D: -
V: TRBV7-2

DNA: TGTGCCAGCAGCTCGACGTCGTCTGCAGATACGCAGTATTTT
CDR3: CASSSTSSADTQYF
J: TRBJ2-3
size: -
D: -
V: TRBV7-3

DNA: TGTGCCAGCAGCTTGGGGCAGGGGGACCTCCAATTT
CDR3: CASSLGQGDLQF
J: TRBJ1-5
size: -
D: TRBD1
V: TRBV7-8

DNA: TGTGCCTGGAATAGACGGCGCTCTGGAAACACCATATATTTT
CDR3: CAWNRRRSGNTIYF
J: TRBJ1-3
size: few
D: -
V: TRBV30

DNA: TGTGCCAGCAGAAGGGACAGGGAGGGCGGTCAGCCCCAGCATTTT
CDR3: CASRRDREGGQPQHF
J: TRBJ1-5
size: -
D: TRBD1
V: TRBV6-5

DNA: TGTGCCAGCAGCTTCGGAACTAATGAAAAACTGTTTTTT
CDR3: CASSFGTNEKLFF
J: TRBJ1-4
size: few
D: -
V: TRBV5-6

DNA: TGTGCCTGGAGTACCATCAGCTTACACAATGAGCAGTTCTTC
CDR3: CAWSTISLHNEQFF
J: TRBJ2-1
size: few
D: -
V: TRBV30

DNA: TGTGCCAGCAGTGAAGCGCCCCTAGCGGGAGGTGAGCAGTTCTTC
CDR3: CASSEAPLAGGEQFF
J: TRBJ2-1
size: few
D: TRBD2
V: TRBV2

DNA: TGTGCCAGCAGCCCCGACCGTGGCTCCTATAATTCACCCCTCCACTTT
CDR3: CASSPDRGSYNSPLHF
J: TRBJ1-6
size: -
D: -
V: TRBV7-2

DNA: TGTGCCAGCAGCTTCGTGGGGCTGGGTATCACCGGGGAGCTGTTTTTT
CDR3: CASSFVGLGITGELFF
J: TRBJ2-2
size: -
D: -
V: TRBV5-6

DNA: TGTGCCAGCAGCTTATATTTGGGTCGCGCGCAGTATTTT
CDR3: CASSLYLGRAQYF
J: TRBJ2-3
size: -
D: -
V: TRBV7-2

DNA: TGTGCCAGCACCAGGACTAGCGGGGGGTCAGAGACCCAGTACTTC
CDR3: CASTRTSGGSETQYF
J: TRBJ2-5
size: once
D: TRBD2
V: TRBV7-2

DNA: TGTGCCAGCAGTTATCTGCCAGGAGAATCTGGAAACACCATATATTTT
CDR3: CASSYLPGESGNTIYF
J: TRBJ1-3
size: few
D: -
V: TRBV10-3

DNA: TGTGCCAGCAGTGCGACCTCGACATGGCTAGTCGGTGAGACCCAGTACTTC
CDR3: CASSATSTWLVGETQYF
J: TRBJ2-5
size: few
D: -
V: TRBV27

DNA: TGTGCCAGCAGCTCCCAGACAGCAACTAATGAAAAACTGTTTTTT
CDR3: CASSSQTATNEKLFF
J: TRBJ1-4
size: few
D: -
V: TRBV11-2

DNA: TGTGCCAGCAGTCTAAGCGGGAGGGGCACAGATACGCAGTATTTT
CDR3: CASSLSGRGTDTQYF
J: TRBJ2-3
size: few
D: TRBD2
V: TRBV6-6

DNA: TGTGCCAGCAAAGACGACCTGGGGTCGTACTTC
CDR3: CASKDDLGSYF
J: TRBJ2-7
size: -
D: -
V: TRBV6-5

DNA: TGTGCCAGCAGTTATGGGGGCGGCTTTGGCACTGAAGCTTTCTTT
CDR3: CASSYGGGFGTEAFF
J: TRBJ1-1
size: -
D: -
V: TRBV25-1

DNA: TGTGCCAGCAGACCCCCAGGGGGGATACGTGGCTACACCTTC
CDR3: CASRPPGGIRGYTF
J: TRBJ1-2
size: -
D: TRBD1
V: TRBV6-1

DNA: TGCGCCAGCAGCCAAGATAGACTAGCCCAAGAGACCCAGTACTTC
CDR3: CASSQDRLAQETQYF
J: TRBJ2-5
size: -
D: TRBD2
V: TRBV4-3

DNA: TGTGCCAGCGGAGACCAAAACGGTGAAGCTTTCTTT
CDR3: CASGDQNGEAFF
J: TRBJ1-1
size: -
D: -
V: TRBV5-6

DNA: TGTGCCAGCAGCAGGACAAGGAACACTGAAGCTTTCTTT
CDR3: CASSRTRNTEAFF
J: TRBJ1-1
size: -
D: -
V: TRBV6-5

DNA: TGTGCCAGCAGTTCCCTGGGGGGAGTGAAAGAGACCCAGTACTTC
CDR3: CASSSLGGVKETQYF
J: TRBJ2-5
size: few
D: -
V: TRBV6-5

DNA: TGCGCCAGCAGTGGAAGGACTAGCGGGATGGAGACCCAGTACTTC
CDR3: CASSGRTSGMETQYF
J: TRBJ2-5
size: -
D: TRBD2
V: TRBV10-2

DNA: TGTGCCAGCAGTCCCTACGGGGGGGACTCTGGAAACACCATATATTTT
CDR3: CASSPYGGDSGNTIYF
J: TRBJ1-3
size: -
D: -
V: TRBV6-6

DNA: TGTGCCAGCAGCTATCAGAGCAATCAGCCCCAGCATTTT
CDR3: CASSYQSNQPQHF
J: TRBJ1-5
size: few
D: -
V: TRBV7-2

DNA: TGCGCCAGCAGCTTGACCATTACGGGACAGGGGATGCATGAGCAGTTCTTC
CDR3: CASSLTITGQGMHEQFF
J: TRBJ2-1
size: -
D: TRBD1
V: TRBV5-1

DNA: TGTGCCACCAGACAGGGGGCGCATAGGAGGTCCGGCCAGCCCCAGCATTTT
CDR3: CATRQGAHRRSGQPQHF
J: TRBJ1-5
size: few
D: TRBD1
V: TRBV19

DNA: TGTGCCAGCAGGGGATTGCGAGGGGATCAGCAGTTCTTC
CDR3: CASRGLRGDQQFF
J: TRBJ2-1
size: -
D: -
V: TRBV7-2

DNA: TGTGCCTGGACACCCTTGGTGACTGAAGCTTTCTTT
CDR3: CAWTPLVTEAFF
J: TRBJ1-1
size: -
D: -
V: TRBV30

DNA: TGTGCCAGCAGCTGGGACAGGGGGTACGAGCAGTACTTC
CDR3: CASSWDRGYEQYF
J: TRBJ2-7
size: few
D: TRBD1
V: TRBV7-8

DNA: TGTGCCAGCAGCCCGTGGGCGAAAAGAGGGGGGTTCGGCACAGATACGCAGTATTTT
CDR3: CASSPWAKRGGFGTDTQYF
J: TRBJ2-3
size: -
D: -
V: TRBV4-2

DNA: TGCGCCAGCAGCCAAGGCTTGGGTACAGAGACCCAGTACTTC
CDR3: CASSQGLGTETQYF
J: TRBJ2-5
size: few
D: -
V: TRBV4-1

DNA: TGTGCCAGCAGTGTGCGGGGGGGGCCGGGGGAGACCCAGTACTTC
CDR3: CASSVRGGPGETQYF
J: TRBJ2-5
size: few
D: TRBD2
V: TRBV2

DNA: TGTGCCAGCAGTTCCCCCGGACAGAACACTGAAGCTTTCTTT
CDR3: CASSSPGQNTEAFF
J: TRBJ1-1
size: few
D: -
V: TRBV27

DNA: TGTGCCAGCAGGAAGGACAGCTCCTATAATTCACCCCTCCACTTT
CDR3: CASRKDSSYNSPLHF
J: TRBJ1-6
size: few
D: -
V: TRBV6-6